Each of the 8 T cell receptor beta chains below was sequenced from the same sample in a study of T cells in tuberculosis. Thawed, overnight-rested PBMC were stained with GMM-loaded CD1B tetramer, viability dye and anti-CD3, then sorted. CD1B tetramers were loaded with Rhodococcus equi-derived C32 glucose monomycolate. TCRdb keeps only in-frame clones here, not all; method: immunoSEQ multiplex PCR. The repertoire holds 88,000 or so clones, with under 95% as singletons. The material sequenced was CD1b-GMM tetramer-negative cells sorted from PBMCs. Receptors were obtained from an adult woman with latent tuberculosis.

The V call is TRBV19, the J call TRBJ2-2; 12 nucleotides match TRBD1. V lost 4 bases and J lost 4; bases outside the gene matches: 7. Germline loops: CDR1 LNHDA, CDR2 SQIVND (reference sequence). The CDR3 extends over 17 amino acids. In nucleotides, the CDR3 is TGTGCCAGTAGTAAAGGGACAGGGGGCGCGTTCACCGGGGAGCTGTTTTTT. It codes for CASSKGTGGAFTGELFF.

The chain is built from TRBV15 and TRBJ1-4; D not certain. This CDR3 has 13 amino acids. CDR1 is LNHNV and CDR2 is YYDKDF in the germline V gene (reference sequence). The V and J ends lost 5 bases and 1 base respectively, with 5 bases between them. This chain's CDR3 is CATSEGTNEKLFF. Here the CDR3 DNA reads TGTGCCACCAGCGAGGGAACTAATGAAAAACTGTTTTTT.

CDR3 nucleotides: TGTGCCAGCAGTGAAACATCCCGGGACATAACCTACGAGCAGTACTTC. Translated, it gives CASSETSRDITYEQYF. The chain carries TRBV6-1 and TRBJ2-7, with D tentatively TRBD1 (6 bases). The V gene's germline CDR1 is MNHNS and CDR2 SASEGT. Trimming removed 2 bases at V and 2 bases at J, with 16 bases between. The CDR3 contains 16 residues.

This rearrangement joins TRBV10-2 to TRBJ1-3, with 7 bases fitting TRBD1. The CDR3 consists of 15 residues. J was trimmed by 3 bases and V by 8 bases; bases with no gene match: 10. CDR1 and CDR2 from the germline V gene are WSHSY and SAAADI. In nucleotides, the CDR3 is TGCGCCAGCCTGGAGGAGGGGGCTTATGGAAACACCATATATTTT. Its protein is CASLEEGAYGNTIYF.

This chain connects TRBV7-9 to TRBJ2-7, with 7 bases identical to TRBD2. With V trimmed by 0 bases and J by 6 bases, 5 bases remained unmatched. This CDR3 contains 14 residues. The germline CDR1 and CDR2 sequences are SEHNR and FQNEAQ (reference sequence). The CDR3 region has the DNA TGTGCCAGCAGCTTAGCGGGGGGGGAGGCCGAGCAGTACTTC. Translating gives CASSLAGGEAEQYF.

Written as DNA, the CDR3 is TGTGCCAGCAACCGACAGGGGGCGTCGAACACTGAAGCTTTCTTT. Its translation is CASNRQGASNTEAFF. The rearrangement links TRBV6-1 to TRBJ1-1; TRBD1 aligns across 10 bases. CDR3 length: 15 amino acids. V lost 7 bases and J lost 1; bases outside the gene matches: 6. Germline V gives CDR1 MNHNS, CDR2 SASEGT.

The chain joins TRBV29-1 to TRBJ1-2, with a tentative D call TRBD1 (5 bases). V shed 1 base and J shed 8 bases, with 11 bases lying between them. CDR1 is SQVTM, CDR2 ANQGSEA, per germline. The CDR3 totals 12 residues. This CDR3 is CSVEGGEVGYTF. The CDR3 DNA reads TGCAGCGTTGAAGGGGGGGAGGTCGGCTACACCTTC. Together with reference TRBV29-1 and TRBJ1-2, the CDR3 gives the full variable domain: SAVISQKPSRDICQRGTSLTIQCQVDSQVTMMFWYRQQPGQSLTLIATANQGSEATYESGFVIDKFPISRPNLTFSTLTVSNMSPEDSSIYLCSVEGGEVGYTFGSGTRLTVV.

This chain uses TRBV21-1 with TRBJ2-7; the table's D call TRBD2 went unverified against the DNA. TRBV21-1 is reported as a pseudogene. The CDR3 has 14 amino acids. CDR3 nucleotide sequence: TGTGCCAGCAGCAAAGGTGAGGCCGCCTACGAGCAGTACGTC. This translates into CASSKGEAAYEQYV.